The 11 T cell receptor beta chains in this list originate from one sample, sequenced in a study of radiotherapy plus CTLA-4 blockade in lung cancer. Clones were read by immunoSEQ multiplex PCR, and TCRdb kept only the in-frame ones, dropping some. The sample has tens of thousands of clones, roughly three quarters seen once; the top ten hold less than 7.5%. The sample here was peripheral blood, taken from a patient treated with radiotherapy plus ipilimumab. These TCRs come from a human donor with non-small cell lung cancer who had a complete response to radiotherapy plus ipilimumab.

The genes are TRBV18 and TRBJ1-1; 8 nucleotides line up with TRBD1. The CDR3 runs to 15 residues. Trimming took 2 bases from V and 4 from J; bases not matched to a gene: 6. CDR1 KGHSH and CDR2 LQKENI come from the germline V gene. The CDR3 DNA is TGTGCCAGCTCACCAGGAAGACAGGGGTCCACTGAAGCTTTCTTT. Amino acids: CASSPGRQGSTEAFF.

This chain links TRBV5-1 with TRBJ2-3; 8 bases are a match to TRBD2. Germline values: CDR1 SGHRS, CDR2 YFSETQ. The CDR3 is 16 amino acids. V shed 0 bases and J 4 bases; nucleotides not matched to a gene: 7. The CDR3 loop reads CASSLVSGGPSDTQYF. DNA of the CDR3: TGCGCCAGCAGCTTGGTTTCGGGAGGGCCTTCAGATACGCAGTATTTT.

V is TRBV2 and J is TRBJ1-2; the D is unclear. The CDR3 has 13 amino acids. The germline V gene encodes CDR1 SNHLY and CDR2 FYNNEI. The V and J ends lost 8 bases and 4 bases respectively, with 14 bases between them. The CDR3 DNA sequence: TGTGCCAGCCGACCCGTGCGCAGCTATGGCTACACCTTC. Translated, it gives CASRPVRSYGYTF.

The CDR3 region is CASSPGEASGRNEQFF. The CDR3 DNA reads as TGTGCCAGCAGCCCGGGAGAGGCTAGCGGGAGAAATGAGCAGTTCTTC. The rearrangement links TRBV28 to TRBJ2-1, with 10 bases that match TRBD2. Trimming took 6 bases from V and 7 from J; bases not matched to a gene: 12. The CDR3 sequence is 16 residues long. Germline loops: CDR1 MDHEN, CDR2 SYDVKM.

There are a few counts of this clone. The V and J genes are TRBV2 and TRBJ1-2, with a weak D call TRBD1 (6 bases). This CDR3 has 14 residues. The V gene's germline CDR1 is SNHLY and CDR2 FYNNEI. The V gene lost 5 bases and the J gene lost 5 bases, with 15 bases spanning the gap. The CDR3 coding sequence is TGTGCCAGCAGTCGGGAACAGGGAAGATATGGCTACACCTTC. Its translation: CASSREQGRYGYTF.

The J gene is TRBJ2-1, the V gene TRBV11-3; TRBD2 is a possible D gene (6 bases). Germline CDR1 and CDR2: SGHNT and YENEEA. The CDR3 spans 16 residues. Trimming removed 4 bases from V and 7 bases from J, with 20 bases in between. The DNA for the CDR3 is TGTGCCAGCAGCTCCCCAATAGCGGAACGACTTAATGAGCAGTTCTTC. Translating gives CASSSPIAERLNEQFF.

CDR3 bases: TGTGCCAGTAGTATGGCTAGCGGGGATTCCGATGAGCAGTTCTTC. This translates into CASSMASGDSDEQFF. The chain joins TRBV19 to TRBJ2-1; 9 nucleotides agree with TRBD2. The V and J ends lost 3 bases and 8 bases, in that order; junction bases with no gene match: 8. Germline CDR1 LNHDA, CDR2 SQIVND (reference sequence). CDR3 length: 15 amino acids.

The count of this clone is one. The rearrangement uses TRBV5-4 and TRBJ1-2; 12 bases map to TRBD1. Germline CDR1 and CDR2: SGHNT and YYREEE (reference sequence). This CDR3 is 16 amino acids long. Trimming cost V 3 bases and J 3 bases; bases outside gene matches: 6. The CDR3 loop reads CASSSGTGGLDYGYTF. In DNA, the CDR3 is TGTGCCAGCAGCTCCGGGACAGGGGGCTTGGACTATGGCTACACCTTC.

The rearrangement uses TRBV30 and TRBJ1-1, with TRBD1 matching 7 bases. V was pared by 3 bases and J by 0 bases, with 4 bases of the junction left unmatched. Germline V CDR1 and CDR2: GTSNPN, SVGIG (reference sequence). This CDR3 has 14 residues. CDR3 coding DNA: TGTGCCTGGAGGACACAGGGGATGAACACTGAAGCTTTCTTT. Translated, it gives CAWRTQGMNTEAFF.

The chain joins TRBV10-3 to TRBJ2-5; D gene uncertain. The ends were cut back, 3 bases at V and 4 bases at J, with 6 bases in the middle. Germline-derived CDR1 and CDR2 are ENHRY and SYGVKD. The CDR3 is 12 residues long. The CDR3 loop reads CAISESSETQYF. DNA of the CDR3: TGTGCCATCAGTGAATCATCAGAGACCCAGTACTTC.

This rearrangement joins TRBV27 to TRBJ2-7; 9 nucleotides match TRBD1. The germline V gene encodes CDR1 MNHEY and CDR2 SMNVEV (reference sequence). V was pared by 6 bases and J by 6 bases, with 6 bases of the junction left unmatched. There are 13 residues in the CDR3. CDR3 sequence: CASSRDRVGEQYF. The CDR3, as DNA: TGTGCCAGCAGCCGGGACAGGGTTGGCGAGCAGTACTTC.